The subject of this entry is one T cell receptor beta chain. The CDR3 is 14 residues long. Germline lookup yields CDR1 SGDLS and CDR2 YYNGEE. With 0 bases removed from V and 6 bases from J, the gap between germline ends came to 11 bases. Method: immunoSEQ multiplex PCR; TCRdb's copy keeps in-frame clones and lacks some. The sample lists 65,000 to 90,000 clones, roughly 92% occurring once. The data were obtained in a study of T cell changes during pregnancy in multiple sclerosis. The sequences come from peripheral blood, collected in the third trimester of pregnancy. This receptor was taken from a female donor in good health, enrolled as a control in a pregnancy study. V is TRBV9 and J is TRBJ2-3; no clear D gene. CDR3 in DNA: TGTGCCAGCAGCGTAGGGTCGGGTGGGGATACGCAGTATTTT. Its protein product is CASSVGSGGDTQYF.